One and the same sample provided the 27 T cell receptor beta chains below, sequenced in a study of CD8+ T cells in alopecia areata (dated 2018 in TCRdb). The time point label, read with the paper, signifies: baseline before oral tofacitinib. The library was prepared using the immunoSEQ multiplex PCR assay. RNA was extracted from all samples and reverse transcribed into cDNA as template for TCR sequencing. Held by TCRdb, this immuneACCESS table contains in-frame sequences only and omits some clones. Under half of the omission traces to an unresolved V gene where checked; the cause of the rest is unknown. The sample table shows 100,000 to 150,000 clones, and 50% to 60% are seen once. 4.5% of the sample goes to the ten largest clones. The sample was CD4+ T cells sorted from blood, taken at week 0. The receptors shown here come from a human donor with alopecia areata.

The chain is built from TRBV27 and TRBJ2-3; 14 nucleotides match TRBD2. The CDR3 contains 19 residues. Germline trimming cut 6 bases from V and 4 bases from J; bases unmatched to any gene: 15. Germline V lookup: CDR1 MNHEY, CDR2 SMNVEV (reference sequence). Here the CDR3 reads CASSLLPGTSGRGADTQYF. The DNA for the CDR3 is TGTGCCAGCAGCCTCCTACCCGGGACTAGCGGGAGAGGCGCAGATACGCAGTATTTT.

A few counts support this clone. The V gene is TRBV4-1, the J gene TRBJ2-1; 7 bases are shared with TRBD2. The length of the CDR3 is 17 residues. The germline CDR1 and CDR2 sequences are MGHRA and YSYEKL. After removal of 4 bases from V and 6 bases from J, the junction contained 15 bases not matched to a gene. The CDR3 loop reads CASSLQRWTRTFNEQFF. The CDR3 DNA reads TGCGCCAGCAGCCTACAGCGCTGGACTAGAACGTTCAATGAGCAGTTCTTC.

This clone occurred a few times. The chain has TRBV7-2 and TRBJ2-3; 9 bases align to TRBD1. Germline V gene data show CDR1 as SGHTA and CDR2 as FQGNSA. V dropped 5 bases and J dropped 5; count of bases not matched to a gene: 8. The CDR3 consists of 15 residues. The CDR3 is CASSGWTGEGDTQYF. Here the CDR3 DNA reads TGTGCCAGCAGCGGATGGACAGGGGAGGGAGATACGCAGTATTTT. The variable domain in full, with the rest retrieved from reference TRBV7-2 and TRBJ2-3, is GAGVSQSPSNKVTEKGKDVELRCDPISGHTALYWYRQSLGQGLEFLIYFQGNSAPDKSGLPSDRFSAERTGGSVSTLTIQRTQQEDSAVYLCASSGWTGEGDTQYFGPGTRLTVL.

The V call is TRBV10-3, the J call TRBJ2-3, with D perhaps matching TRBD2 (6 bases). Germline loops: CDR1 ENHRY, CDR2 SYGVKD. Trimming shortened V by 3 bases and J by 2 bases, and 9 bases separated the two germline ends. The CDR3 runs to 14 residues. CDR3 residues: CAISESGLTDTQYF. For the CDR3, the DNA is TGTGCCATCAGTGAATCGGGACTCACAGATACGCAGTATTTT.

The chain couples TRBV15 to TRBJ2-1; 10 nucleotides line up with TRBD2. The germline V gene encodes CDR1 LNHNV and CDR2 YYDKDF (reference sequence). After removal of 3 bases from V and 4 bases from J, the junction contained 6 bases not matched to a gene. CDR3 length: 16 amino acids. This CDR3 is CATSRGASGRYNEQFF. DNA of the CDR3: TGTGCCACCAGCAGGGGGGCTAGCGGGAGATACAATGAGCAGTTCTTC.

This clone showed up just a few times. The chain employs TRBV29-1 and TRBJ2-5; D possibly uses TRBD1 or TRBD2 (6 bases each). This CDR3 has 12 residues. Germline V gives CDR1 SQVTM, CDR2 ANQGSEA. V gave up 4 bases and J gave up 1 base, with 7 bases separating them. CDR3: CSVAGAQETQYF. CDR3 DNA: TGCAGCGTTGCGGGGGCCCAAGAGACCCAGTACTTC. Full variable domain (rest looked up from reference TRBV29-1 and TRBJ2-5): SAVISQKPSRDICQRGTSLTIQCQVDSQVTMMFWYRQQPGQSLTLIATANQGSEATYESGFVIDKFPISRPNLTFSTLTVSNMSPEDSSIYLCSVAGAQETQYFGPGTRLLVL.

The chain has TRBV7-2 and TRBJ2-7, with 11 bases matching TRBD2. CDR3 length equals 15 residues. The trim removed 6 bases at V and 4 bases at J, leaving 8 bases unmatched. Germline CDR1 reads SGHTA; CDR2 reads FQGNSA. The CDR3 loop reads CASSRTSGSGYEQYF. The CDR3 DNA sequence: TGTGCCAGCAGTCGAACTAGCGGGAGTGGTTACGAGCAGTACTTC. Full variable domain (outside the CDR3, taken from reference TRBV7-2 and TRBJ2-7): GAGVSQSPSNKVTEKGKDVELRCDPISGHTALYWYRQSLGQGLEFLIYFQGNSAPDKSGLPSDRFSAERTGGSVSTLTIQRTQQEDSAVYLCASSRTSGSGYEQYFGPGTRLTVT.

The V call is TRBV23-1, the J call TRBJ1-3; D is perhaps TRBD1 (6 bases). TRBV23-1 falls under the ORF class, with uncertain function. The V and J ends lost 0 bases and 4 bases respectively, with 19 bases between them. The CDR3 is made up of 18 amino acids. The CDR3 nucleotides read TGCGCCAGCAGTCAATCGAGACAGGCGACCCCTAAGGGAAACACCATATATTTT. Translation gives CASSQSRQATPKGNTIYF.

The V call is TRBV7-9, the J call TRBJ1-1, with TRBD1 identical over 8 bases. The CDR3 sequence is 15 residues long. Looked up from germline, CDR1 is SEHNR and CDR2 is FQNEAQ (reference sequence). V lost 1 base to trimming and J lost 8 bases; unmatched junction nucleotides: 9. The CDR3 DNA reads as TGTGCCAGCAGCTTAGTGGGACCGACAGGGGAAGAAGCTTTCTTT. Translating gives CASSLVGPTGEEAFF.

This clone was found a few times. V and J are TRBV5-4 and TRBJ1-6; 12 nucleotides match TRBD1. The CDR3 contains 16 residues. J was trimmed by 10 bases and V by 4 bases; bases with no gene match: 9. From germline, CDR1 is SGHNT and CDR2 YYREEE (reference sequence). CDR3 amino acids: CASSPGTGGLGSPLHF. In DNA, the CDR3 is TGTGCCAGCAGCCCAGGGACAGGGGGCTTGGGATCACCCCTCCACTTT.

The chain uses TRBV5-1 and TRBJ2-2, with unresolved D. CDR1 and CDR2 from the germline V gene are SGHRS and YFSETQ. The CDR3 length is 14 residues. V lost 6 bases to trimming and J lost 0 bases, with 9 bases between them. The CDR3 reads CASKDKSNTGELFF. CDR3 in DNA: TGCGCCAGCAAAGACAAGTCGAACACCGGGGAGCTGTTTTTT.

This clone has only a few counts. This chain uses TRBV5-1 with TRBJ2-7, with TRBD1 identical over 11 bases. The CDR3 consists of 15 residues. The germline V gene has CDR1 SGHRS and CDR2 YFSETQ. After removal of 5 bases from V and 2 bases from J, the junction contained 6 bases not matched to a gene. The CDR3: CASRGPGQGAYEQYF. The CDR3 nucleotides are TGCGCCAGCAGGGGTCCGGGACAGGGGGCCTACGAGCAGTACTTC.

V and J are TRBV5-6 and TRBJ2-1, with D possibly being TRBD1 (5 bases). This CDR3 spans 17 amino acids. Germline CDR1 is SGHDT and CDR2 is YYEEEE. The V gene lost 3 bases and the J gene lost 4 bases, with 20 bases spanning the gap. The CDR3 region is CASSSNFPLGRYNEQFF. For the CDR3, the DNA is TGTGCCAGCAGCTCTAATTTCCCTCTGGGGCGTTACAATGAGCAGTTCTTC.

This sequence joins TRBV15 and TRBJ1-2; D is uncertain. Germline CDR1 and CDR2: LNHNV and YYDKDF (reference sequence). V was clipped by 1 base and J by 8 bases, with 11 bases between them. The CDR3 runs 13 residues. As DNA, the CDR3 is TGTGCCACCAGCAGAGGGAGCGGGCTAGGCTACACCTTC. Its translation is CATSRGSGLGYTF. Full variable domain (remainder filled in from reference TRBV15 and TRBJ1-2): DAMVIQNPRYQVTQFGKPVTLSCSQTLNHNVMYWYQQKSSQAPKLLFHYYDKDFNNEADTPDNFQSRRPNTSFCFLDIRSPGLGDTAMYLCATSRGSGLGYTFGSGTRLTVV.

V usage is TRBV5-5 and J usage is TRBJ2-5, with a tentative D call TRBD2 (5 bases). CDR1 is SGHKS, CDR2 YYEKEE, per germline (reference sequence). V lost 0 bases and J lost 5, with 14 bases in between. The CDR3 contains 15 residues. CDR3 bases: TGTGCCAGCAGCTTGGGGTCGGGGTCCCAGGAGACCCAGTACTTC. Its translation: CASSLGSGSQETQYF.

This clone was detected only a few times. The CDR3 spells CASSLSGQGVETQYF. The CDR3 DNA sequence: TGCGCCAGCAGCCTCTCCGGGCAGGGGGTTGAGACCCAGTACTTC. The V gene is TRBV4-1, the J gene TRBJ2-5, with 7 bases fitting TRBD1. The CDR3 has 15 amino acids. CDR1 is MGHRA and CDR2 is YSYEKL in the germline V gene. The ends lost 4 bases at V and 5 bases at J; junction bases unmatched: 10.

The genes are TRBV5-1 and TRBJ2-5; D uncertain. This CDR3 has 14 residues. The germline gives CDR1 SGHRS, CDR2 YFSETQ. The V end lost 4 bases, the J end lost 2 bases, and 12 bases lay between the germline ends. CDR3 bases: TGCGCCAGCAGCCCCGGGCCTCCTCAAGAGACCCAGTACTTC. Translating gives CASSPGPPQETQYF. Using reference TRBV5-1 and TRBJ2-5 for the parts outside the CDR3, the full variable domain is KAGVTQTPRYLIKTRGQQVTLSCSPISGHRSVSWYQQTPGQGLQFLFEYFSETQRNKGNFPGRFSGRQFSNSRSEMNVSTLELGDSALYLCASSPGPPQETQYFGPGTRLLVL.

The chain employs TRBV7-3 and TRBJ2-1; maybe TRBD2 (6 bases). Between the trimmed V and J ends, which lost 5 bases and 0 bases, there was a span of 14 bases. CDR1 is SGHTA, CDR2 FQGTGA, per germline. The CDR3 is 16 residues long. The CDR3 DNA reads as TGTGCCAGCAGCCCATATAGCGGATCCTCCTACAATGAGCAGTTCTTC. Its protein product is CASSPYSGSSYNEQFF.

In this sample, this clone turned up a few times. The chain carries TRBV11-2 and TRBJ2-7; D is ambiguous. CDR1 is SGHAT and CDR2 is FQNNGV in the germline V gene. Trimming left V 0 bases short and J 0 bases short, with 6 bases between. The CDR3 loop spans 14 amino acids. CDR3 nucleotides: TGTGCCAGCAGCTTAGAAGGCAGCTCCTACGAGCAGTACTTC. Its protein product is CASSLEGSSYEQYF.

The genes are TRBV10-3 and TRBJ1-2; D uncertain. Trimming took 7 bases from V and 0 from J, leaving 9 bases between them. The CDR3 length is 13 residues. CDR1 and CDR2 (germline): ENHRY, SYGVKD. The CDR3 here is CAIKPRPNYGYTF. CDR3 nucleotides: TGTGCCATCAAGCCCAGACCTAACTATGGCTACACCTTC.

The rearrangement links TRBV5-1 to TRBJ2-3; D might be TRBD2 (6 bases). CDR1 SGHRS and CDR2 YFSETQ come from the germline V gene. This CDR3 comprises 16 residues. V lost 0 bases to trimming and J lost 0 bases, with 11 bases between them. The CDR3 sequence: CASSLGASASTDTQYF. Written as DNA, the CDR3 is TGCGCCAGCAGCTTGGGGGCTAGCGCTAGCACAGATACGCAGTATTTT.

This chain uses TRBV5-1 with TRBJ2-3; TRBD2 agrees at 10 bases. In germline, CDR1 is SGHRS, CDR2 YFSETQ. The CDR3 runs 16 residues. V gave up 4 bases and J gave up 5 bases; unmatched junction bases: 10. CDR3 residues: CASSAGLAGAVDTQYF. In DNA form, the CDR3 reads TGCGCCAGCAGCGCGGGCCTAGCGGGAGCTGTAGATACGCAGTATTTT.

This chain links TRBV7-2 with TRBJ2-5, with D perhaps matching TRBD1 (6 bases). V was cut by 5 bases and J by 2 bases, with 9 bases left in between. Germline V gives CDR1 SGHTA, CDR2 FQGNSA. The CDR3 consists of 13 residues. The CDR3 protein is CASSRGQQETQYF. In nucleotides, the CDR3 is TGTGCCAGCAGCCGCGGACAGCAAGAGACCCAGTACTTC. Supplemented by reference TRBV7-2 and TRBJ2-5, the full variable domain reads GAGVSQSPSNKVTEKGKDVELRCDPISGHTALYWYRQSLGQGLEFLIYFQGNSAPDKSGLPSDRFSAERTGGSVSTLTIQRTQQEDSAVYLCASSRGQQETQYFGPGTRLLVL.

V gene TRBV19 combines with J gene TRBJ2-7; the match to TRBD1 covers 7 bases. V lost 5 bases and J lost 0; bases outside the gene matches: 4. The CDR3 covers 14 residues. The germline gives CDR1 LNHDA, CDR2 SQIVND (reference sequence). The CDR3 here is CASSLTGLSYEQYF. DNA of the CDR3: TGTGCCAGTAGTTTGACAGGGCTCTCCTACGAGCAGTACTTC. The variable domain in full, with the rest retrieved from reference TRBV19 and TRBJ2-7, is DGGITQSPKYLFRKEGQNVTLSCEQNLNHDAMYWYRQDPGQGLRLIYYSQIVNDFQKGDIAEGYSVSREKKESFPLTVTSAQKNPTAFYLCASSLTGLSYEQYFGPGTRLTVT.

The rearrangement uses TRBV6-6 and TRBJ1-1; 8 bases map to TRBD1. Germline values: CDR1 MNHNY, CDR2 SVGAGI (reference sequence). The CDR3 length is 16 residues. Unmatched junction bases numbered 4, after V lost 0 bases and J lost 1 base. In DNA form, the CDR3 reads TGTGCCAGCAGTTACTCGGACGGACAGGGGAACACTGAAGCTTTCTTT. Translating gives CASSYSDGQGNTEAFF.

This clone was counted only a few times. The chain recombines TRBV28 with TRBJ1-2; D is unclear. CDR3 size: 15 residues. V lost 6 bases and J lost 2, with 16 bases in between. The V gene's germline CDR1 is MDHEN and CDR2 SYDVKM. The CDR3 here is CASSPTTKANYGYTF. The CDR3 nucleotides read TGTGCCAGCAGCCCGACCACTAAGGCCAACTATGGCTACACCTTC.

This clone has only one observation. This chain joins TRBV18 and TRBJ1-6, with a possible D match to TRBD1 (6 bases). The V gene lost 6 bases and the J gene lost 7 bases, with 13 bases spanning the gap. The germline V gene has CDR1 KGHSH and CDR2 LQKENI. The CDR3 contains 14 residues. CDR3 in amino acids: CASSQDRRNSPLHF. The CDR3 DNA is TGTGCCAGCTCCCAGGACAGAAGGAATTCACCCCTCCACTTT.